The source of this T cell receptor (beta chain) is a study of T-cell reconstitution after alpha-beta-depleted transplantation in children (dated by TCRdb to the mid-2010s). Regarding the study in general: Using TCR repertoire profiling, the study followed T-cell immune reconstitution in a quantitative way in children after TCRalphabeta/CD19-depleted allogeneic hematopoietic cell transplantation.

V loses 1 base of germline sequence and J loses 2 bases, and the interval between the two ends is 15 bases. The germline V gene (reference sequence) specifies LGHDT as CDR1 and YNNKEL as CDR2. The CDR3 contains 16 residues, cysteine and phenylalanine counted. The DNA shown is the 48-base CDR3, in frame from base 1. About this clonotype itself: The specificity of this receptor is unknown. It has no much larger one-base neighbor in the sample; base qualities were not kept.

Libraries were built with PCR. Sequenced using an Illumina HiSeq 2500. Molecular barcoding was employed in the preparation of TCR libraries, with unique molecular identifiers being used to normalize TCRbeta repertoire quantification. TCRdb reprocessed the public reads (quality trimming at Q25 with fastp, clone calling with MiXCR) and kept in-frame beta chains. Every CDR3 protein is listed once, alongside the most common genes and DNA of its rows. The sample yields more than 450,000 distinct CDR3 sequences; about a sixth were counted once. Less than 4% of the sample is taken by the ten largest. The sequence joins TRBV3-1 to TRBJ2-7; the D segment might be TRBD1 or TRBD2, since each matches 6 bases. The origin of this receptor is a human donor who donated a stem cell graft to a child with acute lymphoblastic leukemia. Material: PBMCs from the stem cell graft donor, obtained from the stem cell graft. The CDR3 amino acid sequence is: CASSQVRARGAYEQYF. The DNA reads as follows: TGTGCCAGCAGCCAAGTGAGAGCGAGGGGGGCCTACGAGCAGTACTTC.